Below are 16 T cell receptor beta chains sequenced from a single sample in a study of radiotherapy plus CTLA-4 blockade in lung cancer. The repertoire was sequenced with immunoSEQ multiplex PCR; TCRdb's copy has only in-frame clones and lacks some. The table records about 110,000 clones, roughly 84% of them present only once. The input for sequencing was peripheral blood, taken from a patient treated with radiotherapy plus ipilimumab. The receptors derive from a human donor with non-small cell lung cancer that progressed on radiotherapy plus ipilimumab. Some clones in this sample may be carry-over from other donors' samples.

V and J are TRBV19 and TRBJ2-7; the match to TRBD2 covers 12 bases. The CDR3 is 16 amino acids. Germline loops: CDR1 LNHDA, CDR2 SQIVND (reference sequence). J gave up 7 bases and V 3 bases, and 10 bases lay outside the gene matches. CDR3 in amino acids: CASSMQGLAGAGEQYF. In DNA form, the CDR3 reads TGTGCCAGTAGTATGCAGGGACTAGCGGGCGCCGGGGAGCAGTACTTC.

This chain joins TRBV7-8 and TRBJ1-2, with 9 bases that match TRBD1. Trimming took 3 bases from V and 6 from J; bases not matched to a gene: 2. The CDR3 covers 13 residues. Germline assignment: CDR1 SGHVS and CDR2 FQNEAQ. This chain's CDR3 is CASSLGQGDGYTF. The CDR3, as DNA: TGTGCCAGCAGCTTGGGACAGGGCGATGGCTACACCTTC.

The J gene is TRBJ1-5, the V gene TRBV18; 7 bases are shared with TRBD1. Germline V gives CDR1 KGHSH, CDR2 LQKENI. The CDR3 sequence is 15 residues long. With V trimmed by 1 base and J by 5 bases, 5 bases remained unmatched. The CDR3 region has the DNA TGTGCCAGCTCACCACAGGGGGCGCGGGATCAGCCCCAGCATTTT. Translated, it gives CASSPQGARDQPQHF.

V is TRBV10-3 and J is TRBJ1-1; TRBD1 is a possible D gene (6 bases). This CDR3 contains 17 residues. The V end lost 4 bases, the J end lost 3 bases, and 21 bases lay between the germline ends. Germline CDR1 ENHRY, CDR2 SYGVKD. CDR3 residues: CAISAQGRGVSHTEAFF. The CDR3 DNA follows: TGTGCCATCAGTGCACAGGGTCGCGGAGTCTCGCACACTGAAGCTTTCTTT.

The chain carries TRBV30 and TRBJ1-5; D is uncertain. Germline V CDR1 and CDR2: GTSNPN, SVGIG (reference sequence). This CDR3 comprises 12 residues. V lost 2 bases and J 3 bases, leaving 5 bases between the germline ends. This chain's CDR3 is CAWSPSNQPQHF. The CDR3 DNA sequence: TGTGCCTGGAGTCCCTCCAATCAGCCCCAGCATTTT.

V and J are TRBV5-4 and TRBJ2-5, with D hard to call. This CDR3 contains 12 residues. V lost 1 base and J 4 bases, leaving 5 bases between the germline ends. The V gene's germline CDR1 is SGHNT and CDR2 YYREEE (reference sequence). CDR3 in amino acids: CASSLNVETQYF. The CDR3 nucleotides are TGTGCCAGCAGCTTGAATGTAGAGACCCAGTACTTC.

The J gene is TRBJ1-5, the V gene TRBV7-8; D is perhaps TRBD1 (6 bases). Germline CDR1 is SGHVS and CDR2 is FQNEAQ. The ends were cut back, 2 bases at V and 4 bases at J, with 6 bases in the middle. The CDR3 covers 13 residues. DNA for the CDR3: TGTGCCAGCAGCTTAAGGGGGAATCAGCCCCAGCATTTT. It specifies CASSLRGNQPQHF.

V usage is TRBV5-6 and J usage is TRBJ2-2, with 8 bases lining up with TRBD1. This CDR3 contains 17 residues. CDR1 and CDR2 (germline): SGHDT, YYEEEE. V lost 1 base, J lost 5 bases, and 10 bases stayed unmatched. The DNA of the CDR3 is TGTGCCAGCAGCTTGTTTGACAGGGGATGGGGGACCGGGGAGCTGTTTTTT. This gives the protein CASSLFDRGWGTGELFF.

The chain is built from TRBV7-8 and TRBJ1-2, with D hard to call. Germline V gene lookup returns CDR1 SGHVS and CDR2 FQNEAQ. This CDR3 region has 15 residues. V lost 5 bases, J lost 2 bases, and 15 bases lay in between. The CDR3 protein is CASSEDLVANYGYTF. CDR3 in DNA: TGTGCCAGCAGCGAAGACCTCGTAGCAAACTATGGCTACACCTTC.

Comment on this clone: A junction boundary mismatches the germline segment, possibly from a read error. The V call is TRBV5-1, the J call TRBJ2-2; 10 nucleotides agree with TRBD2. The CDR3 is 17 amino acids. Germline CDR1 is SGHRS and CDR2 is YFSETQ. The CDR3 spells CAGSLSLAGDSTGELFF. The CDR3 DNA reads TGCGCCGGCAGCTTAAGCCTAGCGGGGGATTCCACCGGGGAGCTGTTTTTT.

The V and J genes are TRBV5-5 and TRBJ1-1; unclear D gene. Trimming left V 0 bases short and J 0 bases short, with 3 bases between. The CDR3 runs to 13 residues. Germline V gene lookup returns CDR1 SGHKS and CDR2 YYEKEE (reference sequence). DNA for the CDR3: TGTGCCAGCAGCTTGGCTCTGAACACTGAAGCTTTCTTT. Its protein product is CASSLALNTEAFF.

The chain combines TRBV28 with TRBJ1-3, with D possibly matching TRBD1 (5 bases). V was pared by 6 bases and J by 0 bases, with 9 bases between. CDR1 MDHEN and CDR2 SYDVKM come from the germline V gene. The CDR3 covers 14 residues. As DNA, the CDR3 is TGTGCCAGCAGGGAGGGGCCCTCTGGAAACACCATATATTTT. Encoded protein: CASREGPSGNTIYF.

The chain carries TRBV7-8 and TRBJ2-5, with 13 bases aligning to TRBD2. The assigned J gene may be wrong: the sequence end matches TRBJ2-7 better. Per the germline V gene, CDR1 is SGHVS and CDR2 is FQNEAQ. CDR3 size: 15 residues. The CDR3 reads CASSTWTSGGYEQYF. The CDR3 DNA is TGTGCCAGCAGCACATGGACTAGCGGGGGATACGAGCAGTACTTC.

This chain links TRBV7-8 with TRBJ2-3; the D call may be TRBD1 or TRBD2 (5 bases each). The germline V gene encodes CDR1 SGHVS and CDR2 FQNEAQ. This CDR3 region has 16 residues. V dropped 6 bases and J dropped 3 bases, with 19 bases sitting between them. The CDR3 DNA is TGTGCCAGCAGTAAGCGGTCGGGACGACAAACAGATACGCAGTATTTT. Amino acid sequence: CASSKRSGRQTDTQYF.

The genes are TRBV7-8 and TRBJ2-5; D is perhaps TRBD1 (5 bases). The CDR3 totals 13 residues. V was trimmed by 5 bases and J by 5 bases, leaving 12 bases between them. Germline loops: CDR1 SGHVS, CDR2 FQNEAQ. As DNA, the CDR3 is TGTGCCAGCAGCCAGGGCCCCCTCGAGACCCAGTACTTC. It yields the protein CASSQGPLETQYF.

J is TRBJ1-2 and V is TRBV9; D is unresolved. Germline CDR1 is SGDLS and CDR2 is YYNGEE. The CDR3 covers 14 residues. V dropped 0 bases and J dropped 2 bases, with 8 bases sitting between them. The CDR3 is CASSVGPENYGYTF. CDR3 DNA sequence: TGTGCCAGCAGCGTAGGGCCAGAAAACTATGGCTACACCTTC.